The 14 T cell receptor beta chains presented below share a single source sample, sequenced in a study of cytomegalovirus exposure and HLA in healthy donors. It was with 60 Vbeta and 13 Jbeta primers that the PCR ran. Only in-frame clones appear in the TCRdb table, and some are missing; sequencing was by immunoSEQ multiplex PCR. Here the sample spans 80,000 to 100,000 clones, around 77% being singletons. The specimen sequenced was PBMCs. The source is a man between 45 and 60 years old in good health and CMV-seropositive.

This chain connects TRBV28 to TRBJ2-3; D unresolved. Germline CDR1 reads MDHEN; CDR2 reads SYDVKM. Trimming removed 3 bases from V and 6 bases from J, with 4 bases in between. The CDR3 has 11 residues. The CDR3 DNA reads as TGTGCCAGCAGTTTTCGTGATACGCAGTATTTT. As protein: CASSFRDTQYF. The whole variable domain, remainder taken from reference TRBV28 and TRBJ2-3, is DVKVTQSSRYLVKRTGEKVFLECVQDMDHENMFWYRQDPGLGLRLIYFSYDVKMKEKGDIPEGYSVSREKKERFSLILESASTNQTSMYLCASSFRDTQYFGPGTRLTVL.

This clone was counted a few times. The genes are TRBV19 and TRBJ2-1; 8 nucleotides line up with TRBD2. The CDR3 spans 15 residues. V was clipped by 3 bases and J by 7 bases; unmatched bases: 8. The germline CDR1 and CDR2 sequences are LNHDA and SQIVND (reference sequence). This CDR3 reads CASSIFGGASNEQFF. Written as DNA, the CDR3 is TGTGCCAGTAGTATCTTCGGGGGGGCAAGTAATGAGCAGTTCTTC.

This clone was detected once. This chain's CDR3 is CASSLGGGVYEQYF. CDR3 nucleotide sequence: TGTGCCAGCAGCTTGGGCGGGGGAGTCTACGAGCAGTACTTC. V usage is TRBV5-4 and J usage is TRBJ2-7, with 7 nucleotides matching TRBD2. Germline V gives CDR1 SGHNT, CDR2 YYREEE (reference sequence). V lost 0 bases and J lost 3; bases outside the gene matches: 3. This CDR3 spans 14 amino acids.

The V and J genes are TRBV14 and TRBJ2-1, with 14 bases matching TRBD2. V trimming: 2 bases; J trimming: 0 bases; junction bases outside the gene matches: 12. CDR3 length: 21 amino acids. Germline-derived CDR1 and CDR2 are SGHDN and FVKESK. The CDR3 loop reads CASSQRSPGLAGASSYNEQFF. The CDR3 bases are TGTGCCAGCAGCCAACGCTCACCGGGACTAGCGGGGGCCAGCTCCTACAATGAGCAGTTCTTC.

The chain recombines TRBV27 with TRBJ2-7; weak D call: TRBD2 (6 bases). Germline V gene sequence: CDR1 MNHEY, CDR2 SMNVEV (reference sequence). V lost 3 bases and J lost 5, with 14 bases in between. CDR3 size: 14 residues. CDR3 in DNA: TGTGCCAGCAGTTTTACGGGGGTTCTAAACGAGCAGTACTTC. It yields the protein CASSFTGVLNEQYF.

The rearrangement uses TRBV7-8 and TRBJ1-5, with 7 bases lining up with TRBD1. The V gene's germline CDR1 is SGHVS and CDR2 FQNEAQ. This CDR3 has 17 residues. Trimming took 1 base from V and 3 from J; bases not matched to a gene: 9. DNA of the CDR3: TGTGCCAGCAGCTTAGATGGTAAGGGACAGCTCAATCAGCCCCAGCATTTT. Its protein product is CASSLDGKGQLNQPQHF.

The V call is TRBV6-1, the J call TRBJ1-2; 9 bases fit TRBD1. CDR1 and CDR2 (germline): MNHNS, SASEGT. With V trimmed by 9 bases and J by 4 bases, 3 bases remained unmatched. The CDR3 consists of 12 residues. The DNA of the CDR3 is TGTGCCAGTACGACAGGGGGCTATGGCTACACCTTC. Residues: CASTTGGYGYTF.

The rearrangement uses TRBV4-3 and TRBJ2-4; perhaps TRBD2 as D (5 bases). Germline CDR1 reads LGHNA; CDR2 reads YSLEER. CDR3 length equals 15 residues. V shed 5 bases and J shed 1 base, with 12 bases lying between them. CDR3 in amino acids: CASSEEALAKNIQYF. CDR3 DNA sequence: TGCGCCAGCAGCGAGGAGGCGCTGGCCAAAAACATTCAGTACTTC.

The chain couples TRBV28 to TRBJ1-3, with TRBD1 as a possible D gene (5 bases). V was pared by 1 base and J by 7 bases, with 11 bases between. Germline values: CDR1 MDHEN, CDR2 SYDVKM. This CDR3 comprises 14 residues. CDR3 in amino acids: CASSLSGPRNTIYF. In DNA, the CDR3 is TGTGCCAGCAGTTTATCAGGGCCCAGGAACACCATATATTTT.

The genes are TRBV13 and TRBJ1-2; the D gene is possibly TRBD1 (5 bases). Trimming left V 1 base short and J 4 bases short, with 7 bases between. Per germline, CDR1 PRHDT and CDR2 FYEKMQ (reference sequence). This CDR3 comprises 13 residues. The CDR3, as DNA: TGTGCCAGCAGCTTAGCAGGGCTCTATGGCTACACCTTC. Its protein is CASSLAGLYGYTF.

The CDR3 DNA reads TGTGCCAGCCGGACAGGGAGTGGCACCGGGGAGCTGTTTTTT. Translating gives CASRTGSGTGELFF. The chain links TRBV9 to TRBJ2-2, with TRBD1 matching 8 bases. The trim removed 7 bases at V and 4 bases at J, leaving 6 bases unmatched. The CDR3 extends over 14 amino acids. Germline assignment: CDR1 SGDLS and CDR2 YYNGEE.

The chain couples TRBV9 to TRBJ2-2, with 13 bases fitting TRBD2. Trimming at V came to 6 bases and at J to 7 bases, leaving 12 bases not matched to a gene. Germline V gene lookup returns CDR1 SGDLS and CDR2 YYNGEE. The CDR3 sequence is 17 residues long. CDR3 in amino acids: CASTKGTSGAFNGELFF. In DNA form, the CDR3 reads TGTGCCAGCACCAAAGGGACTAGCGGGGCTTTCAACGGGGAGCTGTTTTTT.

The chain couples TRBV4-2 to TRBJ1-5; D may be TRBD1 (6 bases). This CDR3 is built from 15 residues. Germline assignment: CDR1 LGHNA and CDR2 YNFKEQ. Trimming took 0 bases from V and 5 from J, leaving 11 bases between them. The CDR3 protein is CASSQDPGAYQPQHF. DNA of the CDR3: TGTGCCAGCAGCCAAGATCCAGGGGCCTATCAGCCCCAGCATTTT.

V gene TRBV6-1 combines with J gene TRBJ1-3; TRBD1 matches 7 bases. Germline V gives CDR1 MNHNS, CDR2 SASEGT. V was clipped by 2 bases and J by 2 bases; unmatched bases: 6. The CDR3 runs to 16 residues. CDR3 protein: CASSETSGGAGNTIYF. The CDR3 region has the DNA TGTGCCAGCAGTGAAACATCAGGGGGTGCTGGAAACACCATATATTTT.